This TCR beta chain was captured by sequencing in a study of blood T cell repertoires in COVID-19. Study-level background: Both acute and convalescent COVID-19 samples were obtained from the United States, Italy and Spain.

Original handling: Reference gene primer amplification yielded estimated nucleated cell counts. The protocol was immunoSEQ multiplex PCR, while the TCRdb copy is restricted to in-frame clones and leaves out a portion. V and J calls and clone size are as listed in that table; D and trimming were resolved from the DNA. The data hold around 150,000 clones, with less than 85% observed a single time. V was clipped by 7 bases and J by 4 bases; unmatched bases: 4. CDR3 size: 13 residues. CDR1 is SQVTM and CDR2 is ANQGSEA in the germline V gene. The TCR originated in a human donor with acute or convalescent COVID-19. The donor label of this sample is uncertain. The chain carries TRBV29-1 and TRBJ2-1, with 10 bases identical to TRBD1. Sequenced material: peripheral blood. The CDR3: CSARTGGYNEQFF. The CDR3 nucleotides are TGCAGCGCCCGGACAGGGGGGTACAATGAGCAGTTCTTC.